The T cell receptor (beta chain) under discussion was sequenced for a study of tumor-infiltrating lymphocytes in primary liver carcinoma. Study-level information: With diameters of roughly 4 to 10 cm, tumors were stage T1-T3 N0M0.

The germline V and J ends were trimmed by 6 bases and 4 bases, with 6 bases remaining between them. This CDR3 is built from 11 residues. Reverse transcription of 450 to 500 ng total RNA with a constant-region primer produced TCR beta cDNA. TCR beta libraries came from three nested multiplex PCR rounds using slightly modified ARM-PCR. Primers for the first two PCR rounds were TRBV1-TRBV30 forward primers and a C-beta reverse primer (about 9 cycles per round). TCRdb reprocessed the multiplex PCR reads with MiXCR, giving one entry per CDR3 protein. The sample includes roughly 91,000 distinct CDR3 sequences, more than 60% seen only once; the top ten take around 9.1%. Unsorted bulk tissue (roughly 19-30 mg) underwent RNA and DNA co-extraction. This clonotype was found many times.

This sequence originates from an older woman with primary liver carcinoma and hepatitis B virus infection. The rearrangement links TRBV12-3 or TRBV12-4 to TRBJ1-1; D is undetermined. Sequencing used liver tumor tissue from sampling region 5. As for subset: tumor region T5, tumor centre. DNA for the CDR3: TGTGCCAGCAGGAAACTCACTGAAGCTTTCTTT. Translation: CASRKLTEAFF.